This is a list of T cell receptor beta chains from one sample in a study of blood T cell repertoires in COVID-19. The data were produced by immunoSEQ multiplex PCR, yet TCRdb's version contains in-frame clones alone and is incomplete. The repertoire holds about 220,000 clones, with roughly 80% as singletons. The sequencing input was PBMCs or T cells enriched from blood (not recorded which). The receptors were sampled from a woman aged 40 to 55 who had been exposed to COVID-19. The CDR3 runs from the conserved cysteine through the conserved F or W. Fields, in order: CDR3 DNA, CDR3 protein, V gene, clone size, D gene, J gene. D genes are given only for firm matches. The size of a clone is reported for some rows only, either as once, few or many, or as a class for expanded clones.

CDR3 DNA: TGTGCCAGCAGGCGGGACCAAGGGATGCCCCAGCATTTT; CDR3 protein: CASRRDQGMPQHF; V gene: TRBV28; clone size: NA; D gene: NA; J gene: TRBJ1-5
CDR3 DNA: TGTGCCAGTAGTAAACGATTATCGGGGGATGATGGCTACACCTTC; CDR3 protein: CASSKRLSGDDGYTF; V gene: TRBV19; clone size: NA; D gene: NA; J gene: TRBJ1-2
CDR3 DNA: TGTGCCAGCAGTAGGACAGGGGCCCGAGCACCCCTCCACTTT; CDR3 protein: CASSRTGARAPLHF; V gene: TRBV6-5; clone size: NA; D gene: TRBD1; J gene: TRBJ1-6
CDR3 DNA: TGTGCCAGCAGTCTCGGAGATGGCTACACCTTC; CDR3 protein: CASSLGDGYTF; V gene: TRBV12-3/TRBV12-4; clone size: NA; D gene: NA; J gene: TRBJ1-2
CDR3 DNA: TGTGCCAGCAGCCACGGGGGAGGCACTGAAGCTTTCTTT; CDR3 protein: CASSHGGGTEAFF; V gene: TRBV3-1/TRBV3-2; clone size: NA; D gene: NA; J gene: TRBJ1-1
CDR3 DNA: TGTGCCACCAGTGATCGGGGACAGGGGGTGAATCAGCCCCAGCATTTT; CDR3 protein: CATSDRGQGVNQPQHF; V gene: TRBV24-1; clone size: NA; D gene: TRBD1; J gene: TRBJ1-5
CDR3 DNA: TGTGCCAGCAGCTTATTCTCCGGGACAGGGGAACGCGAGCAGTACTTC; CDR3 protein: CASSLFSGTGEREQYF; V gene: TRBV7-2; clone size: NA; D gene: TRBD1; J gene: TRBJ2-7
CDR3 DNA: TGTGCCAGCAGTGACTCGAGCGGACTCTATGGCTACACCTTC; CDR3 protein: CASSDSSGLYGYTF; V gene: TRBV6-4; clone size: NA; D gene: NA; J gene: TRBJ1-2
CDR3 DNA: TGCGCCAGCAGCCAAGGACCGGGACAGGAGGCTACTGAAGCTTTCTTT; CDR3 protein: CASSQGPGQEATEAFF; V gene: TRBV4-1; clone size: NA; D gene: TRBD1; J gene: TRBJ1-1
CDR3 DNA: TGTGCCAGTAGTATTGGACAGGCCGGGGGATCCACCATATATTTT; CDR3 protein: CASSIGQAGGSTIYF; V gene: TRBV19; clone size: NA; D gene: TRBD1; J gene: TRBJ1-3
CDR3 DNA: TGTGCCAGCAGCCTCCGAGGAGGTCCGGGGGGCCATAACACCGGGGAGCTGTTTTTT; CDR3 protein: CASSLRGGPGGHNTGELFF; V gene: TRBV7-9; clone size: NA; D gene: NA; J gene: TRBJ2-2
CDR3 DNA: TGTGCCACCCTCGGCGGGGGGGGAAACTACAATGAGCAGTTCTTC; CDR3 protein: CATLGGGGNYNEQFF; V gene: TRBV28; clone size: NA; D gene: TRBD2; J gene: TRBJ2-1
CDR3 DNA: TGCAGCACGCAGTCACAGGGTTGGAACTATGGCTACACCTTC; CDR3 protein: CSTQSQGWNYGYTF; V gene: TRBV29-1; clone size: NA; D gene: NA; J gene: TRBJ1-2
CDR3 DNA: TGTGCCAGCAGTGGGGAGCACAGGGGGAGCTACTATGGCTACACCTTC; CDR3 protein: CASSGEHRGSYYGYTF; V gene: TRBV2; clone size: NA; D gene: TRBD1; J gene: TRBJ1-2
CDR3 DNA: TGTGCCAGCAGCGTAGGAGCGAGCACCCAGAACACTGAAGCTTTCTTT; CDR3 protein: CASSVGASTQNTEAFF; V gene: TRBV9; clone size: once; D gene: NA; J gene: TRBJ1-1
CDR3 DNA: TGTGCCAGCAGTTACGCCTTGACCAGGGCAGGTTCACCCCTCCACTTT; CDR3 protein: CASSYALTRAGSPLHF; V gene: TRBV6-5; clone size: NA; D gene: NA; J gene: TRBJ1-6
CDR3 DNA: TGTGCCAGCAGCTTCCCACAGATTAGCGGATATACGCAGTATTTT; CDR3 protein: CASSFPQISGYTQYF; V gene: TRBV5-4; clone size: NA; D gene: NA; J gene: TRBJ2-3
CDR3 DNA: TGTGCCAGCAGCCAAGGAGCGGGGAGGGTTTTCAATGAGCAGTTCTTC; CDR3 protein: CASSQGAGRVFNEQFF; V gene: TRBV14; clone size: NA; D gene: TRBD2; J gene: TRBJ2-1
CDR3 DNA: TGTGCCAGCAGCCAAGGACAGGGGCCTATGAACACTGAAGCTTTCTTT; CDR3 protein: CASSQGQGPMNTEAFF; V gene: TRBV4-2; clone size: NA; D gene: TRBD1; J gene: TRBJ1-1
CDR3 DNA: TGTGCCAGCAGTGAAGTTGGTGGCGGGGGCTACACCTTC; CDR3 protein: CASSEVGGGGYTF; V gene: TRBV6-1; clone size: NA; D gene: NA; J gene: TRBJ1-2
CDR3 DNA: TGTGCCAGCAGCCCTCGGGACAGGGGGTTGAAAGCTTTCTTT; CDR3 protein: CASSPRDRGLKAFF; V gene: TRBV3-1/TRBV3-2; clone size: NA; D gene: TRBD1; J gene: TRBJ1-1
CDR3 DNA: TGTGCCAGCAGCTTGACAATGGGTAGCTCCTCAACTAGGGAAAAACTGTTTTTT; CDR3 protein: CASSLTMGSSSTREKLFF; V gene: TRBV5-5; clone size: once; D gene: NA; J gene: TRBJ1-4
CDR3 DNA: TGTGCCAGCAGTTTATACGGCTATGGCTACACCTTC; CDR3 protein: CASSLYGYGYTF; V gene: TRBV28; clone size: NA; D gene: NA; J gene: TRBJ1-2
CDR3 DNA: TGTGCCAGCAGCTCGGTGCAGGGTAACCAGCCCCAGCATTTT; CDR3 protein: CASSSVQGNQPQHF; V gene: TRBV7-8; clone size: NA; D gene: NA; J gene: TRBJ1-5
CDR3 DNA: TGTGCCAGCAGCCCACAGGTGTTTGCCTACGAGCAGTACTTC; CDR3 protein: CASSPQVFAYEQYF; V gene: TRBV7-8; clone size: NA; D gene: NA; J gene: TRBJ2-7
CDR3 DNA: TGTGCCAGCAGCTTAGGGACCTCGGGGGGAAACACCATATATTTT; CDR3 protein: CASSLGTSGGNTIYF; V gene: TRBV7-2; clone size: NA; D gene: NA; J gene: TRBJ1-3
CDR3 DNA: TGTGCCAGCTCAACAGACAGGAACTATGGCTACACCTTC; CDR3 protein: CASSTDRNYGYTF; V gene: TRBV18; clone size: NA; D gene: NA; J gene: TRBJ1-2
CDR3 DNA: TGTGCCAGCAGCGTCTCTCTAGCGATGGCTGAAGATACGCAGTATTTT; CDR3 protein: CASSVSLAMAEDTQYF; V gene: TRBV9; clone size: once; D gene: NA; J gene: TRBJ2-3
CDR3 DNA: TGTGCCAGCAGCGTAGGATCCAGCGGGGGGCAAGAGACCCAGTACTTC; CDR3 protein: CASSVGSSGGQETQYF; V gene: TRBV9; clone size: once; D gene: TRBD2; J gene: TRBJ2-5
CDR3 DNA: TGTGCCAGCAGCTTCTTTAACTGGTCAGGTTCACCCCTCCACTTT; CDR3 protein: CASSFFNWSGSPLHF; V gene: TRBV11-2; clone size: NA; D gene: NA; J gene: TRBJ1-6
CDR3 DNA: TGTGCCAGCACGACTAGCGGGATAGCCAAAAACATTCAGTACTTC; CDR3 protein: CASTTSGIAKNIQYF; V gene: TRBV28; clone size: NA; D gene: TRBD2; J gene: TRBJ2-4
CDR3 DNA: TGTGCCAGCAGCCCCGGGACAGTTAATTCACCCCTCCACTTT; CDR3 protein: CASSPGTVNSPLHF; V gene: TRBV6-5; clone size: NA; D gene: TRBD1; J gene: TRBJ1-6
CDR3 DNA: TGTGCCAGCAGCAACCCTCGGACTAGCGCTAGCGAGACCCAGTACTTC; CDR3 protein: CASSNPRTSASETQYF; V gene: TRBV14; clone size: NA; D gene: TRBD2; J gene: TRBJ2-5
CDR3 DNA: TGTGCCAGCAGTGAAGCGGGGGGTATGCATGAGCAGTTCTTC; CDR3 protein: CASSEAGGMHEQFF; V gene: TRBV6-4; clone size: NA; D gene: TRBD2; J gene: TRBJ2-1
CDR3 DNA: TGTGCCAGCAGCCTAGCAGGGGGCTACGAGCAGTACTTC; CDR3 protein: CASSLAGGYEQYF; V gene: TRBV14; clone size: NA; D gene: TRBD1; J gene: TRBJ2-7
CDR3 DNA: TGTGCCAGCAGCTTAGATCTCGGGAGGGACTCTGGAAACACCATATATTTT; CDR3 protein: CASSLDLGRDSGNTIYF; V gene: TRBV11-2; clone size: NA; D gene: NA; J gene: TRBJ1-3
CDR3 DNA: TGTGCCAGCAGCTTAGTCCAATCGGAGCGACAGGGGCCCTACGAGCAGTACTTC; CDR3 protein: CASSLVQSERQGPYEQYF; V gene: TRBV7-9; clone size: NA; D gene: TRBD1; J gene: TRBJ2-7
CDR3 DNA: TGTGCCATCAGTGATCGTGTAGGCTGGGGCCCCAGCACAGATACGCAGTATTTT; CDR3 protein: CAISDRVGWGPSTDTQYF; V gene: TRBV10-3; clone size: NA; D gene: NA; J gene: TRBJ2-3
CDR3 DNA: TGTGCCAGCAGCCGCCTGGACAGGGCTAATGAAGCTTTCTTT; CDR3 protein: CASSRLDRANEAFF; V gene: TRBV4-2; clone size: NA; D gene: TRBD1; J gene: TRBJ1-1
CDR3 DNA: TGTGCCAGCAGTTTACGTGCGGGGGACACAGATACGCAGTATTTT; CDR3 protein: CASSLRAGDTDTQYF; V gene: TRBV27; clone size: NA; D gene: TRBD2; J gene: TRBJ2-3
CDR3 DNA: TGTGCCAGCAGCGTCAGCGGGGGGCCCAAGGGGATTCAGTACTTC; CDR3 protein: CASSVSGGPKGIQYF; V gene: TRBV7-2; clone size: NA; D gene: TRBD2; J gene: TRBJ2-4
CDR3 DNA: TGCGCCAGCAGCTTGAGGTTCCCAGCGGCGGCGGGCTATGGCTACACCTTC; CDR3 protein: CASSLRFPAAAGYGYTF; V gene: TRBV5-1; clone size: NA; D gene: NA; J gene: TRBJ1-2
CDR3 DNA: TGTGCCAGCAGCTTAGAAATTCGACAGGGGGCTATTAACTATGGCTACACCTTC; CDR3 protein: CASSLEIRQGAINYGYTF; V gene: TRBV7-9; clone size: NA; D gene: TRBD1; J gene: TRBJ1-2
CDR3 DNA: TGTGCCAGCAGTGACCGAGGGACTTCCTACAATGAGCAGTTCTTC; CDR3 protein: CASSDRGTSYNEQFF; V gene: TRBV6-1; clone size: NA; D gene: NA; J gene: TRBJ2-1
CDR3 DNA: TGTGCTAGTGATCAGGGCAGGGGCCACGAGCAGTACTTC; CDR3 protein: CASDQGRGHEQYF; V gene: TRBV12-5; clone size: NA; D gene: NA; J gene: TRBJ2-7
CDR3 DNA: TGTGCCAGCAGCCAAACAGGTGACTACGAGCAGTACTTC; CDR3 protein: CASSQTGDYEQYF; V gene: TRBV5-4; clone size: NA; D gene: NA; J gene: TRBJ2-7
CDR3 DNA: TGTGCTAGTGGGCCCACCGGGACTAGCGGCCCTCGGCAGTATTTT; CDR3 protein: CASGPTGTSGPRQYF; V gene: TRBV12-5; clone size: few; D gene: TRBD2; J gene: TRBJ2-3
CDR3 DNA: TGTGCCAGCAGTCCTAGCGGGGAAACTTGGGAGGAGCAGTTCTTC; CDR3 protein: CASSPSGETWEEQFF; V gene: TRBV3-1/TRBV3-2; clone size: NA; D gene: TRBD2; J gene: TRBJ2-1
CDR3 DNA: TGTGCCAGCAGTCTCCAGGATAATTCACCCCTCCACTTT; CDR3 protein: CASSLQDNSPLHF; V gene: TRBV6-5; clone size: NA; D gene: NA; J gene: TRBJ1-6
CDR3 DNA: TGTGCCAGTACCGTGGGCATTAACACCGGGGAGCTGTTTTTT; CDR3 protein: CASTVGINTGELFF; V gene: TRBV19; clone size: NA; D gene: NA; J gene: TRBJ2-2
CDR3 DNA: TGTGCCTGGAGTGTGGGGGGACAGCCACCTTATAGCAATCAGCCCCAGCATTTT; CDR3 protein: CAWSVGGQPPYSNQPQHF; V gene: TRBV30; clone size: NA; D gene: TRBD1; J gene: TRBJ1-5
CDR3 DNA: TGCGCCAGCAGCCAAGATTCCCAGGGGCGGAGTAATGAAAAACTGTTTTTT; CDR3 protein: CASSQDSQGRSNEKLFF; V gene: TRBV4-1; clone size: NA; D gene: NA; J gene: TRBJ1-4
CDR3 DNA: TGTGCCAGCAGCTTTACGAGCAGGCCCATGAACACTGAAGCTTTCTTT; CDR3 protein: CASSFTSRPMNTEAFF; V gene: TRBV5-4; clone size: NA; D gene: NA; J gene: TRBJ1-1
CDR3 DNA: TGTGCCAGCAGTTTAGATCTTGGCGCTGGACAGACCCCGACACCCCTCCACTTT; CDR3 protein: CASSLDLGAGQTPTPLHF; V gene: TRBV27; clone size: once; D gene: NA; J gene: TRBJ1-6
CDR3 DNA: TGTGCCAGTAGTATCTCGGCTCAGGGGGCCCAAGAGACCCAGTACTTC; CDR3 protein: CASSISAQGAQETQYF; V gene: TRBV19; clone size: many; D gene: TRBD1; J gene: TRBJ2-5
CDR3 DNA: TGTGCCAGCAGCACGGCGGCCAGCGAGCAGTACTTC; CDR3 protein: CASSTAASEQYF; V gene: TRBV9; clone size: NA; D gene: NA; J gene: TRBJ2-7
CDR3 DNA: TGTGCCAGCAGCCAGGGGCTGTATTCACCCCTCCACTTT; CDR3 protein: CASSQGLYSPLHF; V gene: TRBV28; clone size: NA; D gene: NA; J gene: TRBJ1-6
CDR3 DNA: TGTGCCAGCAAGAACGACCTGGGGCAGCAGTACTTC; CDR3 protein: CASKNDLGQQYF; V gene: TRBV12-3/TRBV12-4; clone size: NA; D gene: NA; J gene: TRBJ2-7
CDR3 DNA: TGCAGCGTTGTTCCTGGAGGGGTGAACACTGAAGCTTTCTTT; CDR3 protein: CSVVPGGVNTEAFF; V gene: TRBV29-1; clone size: NA; D gene: NA; J gene: TRBJ1-1
CDR3 DNA: TGTGCCACCAGCAGAGAAACAGGCTCAGGTGGAGAGCAGTACTTC; CDR3 protein: CATSRETGSGGEQYF; V gene: TRBV15; clone size: NA; D gene: NA; J gene: TRBJ2-7